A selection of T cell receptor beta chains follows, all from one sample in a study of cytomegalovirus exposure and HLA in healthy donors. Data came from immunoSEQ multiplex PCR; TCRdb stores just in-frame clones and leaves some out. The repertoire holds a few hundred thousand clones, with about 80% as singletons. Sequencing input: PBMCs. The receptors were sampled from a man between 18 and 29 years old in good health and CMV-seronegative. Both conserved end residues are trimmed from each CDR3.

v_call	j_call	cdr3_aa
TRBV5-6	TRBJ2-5	ASSLFSQETQY
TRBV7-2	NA	ASSYKGGQGVYEQY
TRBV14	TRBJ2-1	ASSPTHFSGSGLRPYNEQF
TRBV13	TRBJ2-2	ASSLAQRQAGELF
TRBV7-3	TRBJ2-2	ASSLARTGPANTGELF
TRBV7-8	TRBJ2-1	ASSSLTPSWRDEQF
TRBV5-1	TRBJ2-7	ASSWGGEQY
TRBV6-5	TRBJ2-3	ASSGSGGDTQY
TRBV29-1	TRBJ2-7	SVETLPYEQY
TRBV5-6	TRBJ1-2	ASSVVVVTDYGYT
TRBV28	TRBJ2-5	ASSLTQETQY
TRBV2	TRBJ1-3	AKMEGAVASGNTIY
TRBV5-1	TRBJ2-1	ASSVTSGYNEQF
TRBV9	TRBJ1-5	ASSQGVGSNQPQH
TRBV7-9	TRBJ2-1	ASSFPGLAINEQF
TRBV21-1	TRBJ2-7	ASSKDRTGDREQY
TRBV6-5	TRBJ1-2	ASSTPQGSGYGYT
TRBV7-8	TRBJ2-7	ASRDGAGGYEQY